What follows are 4 T cell receptor beta chains derived from one specimen sequenced in a study of response to subunit inactivated influenza vaccine (dated by TCRdb to 2017 to 2018). Receptors were amplified or captured by RT-PCR. TCRdb shows the sequencer as Illumina HiSeq 2500. In TCRdb, the public reads were trimmed at Q25 with fastp and aligned with MiXCR, with productive beta chains retained. Each CDR3 protein gets just one entry, which takes the most common genes and DNA from the rows behind it. Present in this sample are roughly 700,000 distinct CDR3 sequences, 15% to 19% of which were seen just once. Around a tenth of the sample is in the top ten clones. The material was PBMCs from blood, obtained 11 to 12 days after vaccination. These receptors were taken from a man aged 45-60 years who received an inactivated influenza vaccine. Donor details come from another sample of the same person, matched by shared clones.

The J gene is TRBJ2-1, the V gene TRBV6-2 or TRBV6-3, with no clear D. V was shortened by 5 bases and J by 8 bases, with 7 bases between the two germline ends. This CDR3 region has 11 residues. CDR1 MNHEY and CDR2 SVGEGT come from the germline V gene. The CDR3, as DNA: TGTGCCAGCAGTCCCCTCCATGAGCAGTTCTTC. It yields the protein CASSPLHEQFF.

V and J are TRBV5-1 and TRBJ2-7, with a possible D match to TRBD2 (5 bases). Germline CDR1 SGHRS, CDR2 YFSETQ. V lost 7 bases to trimming and J lost 1 base, with 12 bases between them. The CDR3 is 13 residues long. CDR3 in amino acids: CASRDGLSYEQYF. The CDR3 coding sequence is TGCGCCAGCCGTGACGGACTTTCCTACGAGCAGTACTTC.

This clonotype was recorded a few times. This chain uses TRBV29-1 with TRBJ2-2, with TRBD1 matching 8 bases. V lost 7 bases, J lost 5 bases, and 9 bases stayed unmatched. The germline V gene has CDR1 SQVTM and CDR2 ANQGSEA. The CDR3 loop spans 14 amino acids. The CDR3 coding sequence is TGCAGCGCCCAGGGGGCTTCGTGGACCGGGGAGCTGTTTTTT. Protein product: CSAQGASWTGELFF.

V usage is TRBV4-3 and J usage is TRBJ1-1, with 8 nucleotides matching TRBD1. CDR3 length equals 15 residues. V was pared by 3 bases and J by 4 bases, with 7 bases of the junction left unmatched. Germline V CDR1 and CDR2: LGHNA, YSLEER. The CDR3 nucleotides are TGCGCCAGCAGCCACCTGACAGGGGTGGGCACTGAAGCTTTCTTT. It is translated as CASSHLTGVGTEAFF.